These T cell receptor beta chains were read from a single sample in a study of cytotoxic CD8 clonotypes in ibrutinib-treated CLL. Method: immunoSEQ multiplex PCR; TCRdb's copy keeps in-frame clones and lacks some. The table has around 250,000 clones, less than 75% seen once; the top ten hold 15% to 19%. The input for sequencing was PBMCs, taken after 24 months of ibrutinib treatment. These receptors all stem from a human donor with chronic lymphocytic leukemia. CDR3s include the opening cysteine and the closing phenylalanine or tryptophan. The D gene is left open where the match is weak. Clone size, where shown, is once, few, many, or a class for clones that have expanded.

j_call v_call d_call clone_size cdr3_aa cdr3_nt
TRBJ2-1 TRBV12-5 NA NA CASGLVTGSEQFF TGTGCTAGTGGTTTGGTAACCGGGAGTGAGCAGTTCTTC
TRBJ2-7 TRBV13 NA few CASSLPGGGVYEQYF TGTGCCAGCAGCCTCCCAGGGGGAGGAGTCTACGAGCAGTACTTC
TRBJ1-4 TRBV18 NA once CASSPPDLGSEKLFF TGTGCCAGCTCACCACCCGACCTAGGGAGTGAAAAACTGTTTTTT
TRBJ2-7 TRBV7-3 TRBD1 few CASSLKGAGTSGYEQYF TGTGCCAGCAGCTTAAAGGGGGCCGGGACATCCGGCTACGAGCAGTACTTC
TRBJ2-5 TRBV29-1 NA NA CSVAPQETQYF TGCAGCGTTGCTCCCCAAGAGACCCAGTACTTC
TRBJ2-5 TRBV28 NA NA CASSLVTSRQETQYF TGTGCCAGCAGTTTAGTCACTAGCAGACAAGAGACCCAGTACTTC
TRBJ1-1 TRBV18 NA NA CASSPLAGNMNTEAFF TGTGCCAGCTCACCACTGGCCGGGAACATGAACACTGAAGCTTTCTTT
TRBJ2-5 TRBV7-2 TRBD2 NA CASSPAGLAGGETQYF TGTGCCAGCAGCCCGGCCGGGCTAGCGGGAGGGGAGACCCAGTACTTC
TRBJ1-3 TRBV30 NA NA CAWSLVGGNTIYF TGTGCCTGGAGTTTGGTGGGAGGAAACACCATATATTTT
TRBJ2-5 TRBV27 NA once CASSSTFTGGSQYF TGTGCCAGCAGTTCAACCTTCACTGGGGGGTCCCAGTACTTC
TRBJ1-1 TRBV28 NA NA CASSSGDNTEAFF TGTGCCAGCAGTTCAGGGGACAACACTGAAGCTTTCTTT
TRBJ2-2 TRBV6-5 NA NA CASSRHGSGGELFF TGTGCCAGCAGCAGACATGGAAGTGGCGGGGAGCTGTTTTTT
TRBJ1-1 TRBV7-3 NA NA CASSSGINTEAFF TGTGCCAGCAGCTCCGGAATAAACACTGAAGCTTTCTTT
TRBJ2-7 TRBV11-2 NA NA CASSLYPHIPYEQYF TGTGCCAGCAGCTTATACCCTCATATCCCCTACGAGCAGTACTTC
TRBJ2-1 TRBV4-2 NA few CASSQDPADNEQFF TGTGCCAGCAGCCAAGATCCGGCAGACAATGAGCAGTTCTTC
TRBJ2-1 TRBV29-1 NA NA CSVEGSLDSYNEQFF TGCAGCGTTGAAGGGAGTTTGGACAGCTACAATGAGCAGTTCTTC
TRBJ1-5 TRBV5-1 NA NA CASSLDGGNSNQPQHF TGCGCCAGCAGCTTGGACGGTGGCAACAGCAATCAGCCCCAGCATTTT
TRBJ2-7 TRBV28 TRBD2 NA CASSLTSDYEQYF TGTGCCAGCAGTCTTACTAGCGACTACGAGCAGTACTTC
TRBJ2-7 TRBV10-3 TRBD1 NA CAISESVTGGFREQYF TGTGCCATCAGTGAGTCAGTGACAGGGGGGTTCCGCGAGCAGTACTTC
TRBJ2-3 TRBV5-1 TRBD2 once CASSLQPPGGLSTDTQYF TGCGCCAGCAGCCTACAACCGCCGGGAGGCCTCAGCACAGATACGCAGTATTTT
TRBJ2-7 TRBV2 NA NA CASSELGGGEQYF TGTGCCAGCAGTGAACTAGGGGGAGGCGAGCAGTACTTC
TRBJ2-1 TRBV21-1 NA few CARRLALSYNEQFF TGTGCCAGAAGACTGGCTCTCTCCTACAATGAGCAGTTCTTC
TRBJ2-7 TRBV11-2 NA once CASSPIRDPLYEQYF TGTGCCAGCAGCCCGATCCGGGACCCCCTTTACGAGCAGTACTTC
TRBJ1-1 TRBV28 TRBD1 NA CASRANRGTDTEAFF TGTGCCAGCAGGGCCAACAGGGGTACGGACACTGAAGCTTTCTTT
TRBJ2-7 TRBV5-1 TRBD2 NA CASARSSGHSSLEQYF TGCGCCAGCGCCCGGTCTAGCGGGCACAGTTCCCTGGAGCAGTACTTC
TRBJ2-6 TRBV19 TRBD1 NA CASKIQGTGANVLTF TGTGCCAGTAAAATACAGGGGACCGGGGCCAACGTCCTGACTTTC
TRBJ1-4 TRBV6-6 NA NA CASSYSGTNEKLFF TGTGCCAGCAGTTACTCCGGGACTAATGAAAAACTGTTTTTT
TRBJ2-1 TRBV4-1 NA NA CASSQDAGSYNEQFF TGCGCCAGCAGCCAAGATGCAGGTTCCTACAATGAGCAGTTCTTC
TRBJ2-7 TRBV27 TRBD2 NA CASSTRGGAREQYF TGTGCCAGCAGTACCCGGGGGGGGGCCCGGGAGCAGTACTTC
TRBJ1-2 TRBV29-1 TRBD1 few CSVARDTTGANYGYTF TGCAGCGTTGCCCGGGACACCACAGGGGCTAACTATGGCTACACCTTC
TRBJ2-7 TRBV5-4 NA NA CASSSYDGAYEQYF TGTGCCAGCAGCTCCTACGACGGAGCCTACGAGCAGTACTTC
TRBJ2-3 TRBV21-1 NA NA CASSLPQRSERGSTDTQYF TGTGCCAGCAGCCTACCGCAGAGATCCGAAAGGGGGAGCACAGATACGCAGTATTTT
TRBJ2-2 TRBV5-1 NA NA CASKGRDSSNTGELFF TGCGCCAGCAAGGGCCGGGACTCTTCGAACACCGGGGAGCTGTTTTTT
TRBJ2-2 TRBV25-1 NA NA CASSQNRQRGELFF TGTGCCAGCAGTCAGAATAGGCAGCGAGGGGAGCTGTTTTTT